The rows below give T cell receptor beta chains drawn from one sample of a study of blood T cell repertoires in COVID-19. TCRdb's copy holds only in-frame clones and misses some; the assay was immunoSEQ multiplex PCR. The data show over 40,000 clones, 83% seen once. The sample was peripheral blood. The receptors were gathered from a man aged 35 to 55 with acute or convalescent COVID-19. The CDR3 runs from the conserved cysteine through the conserved F or W. D genes are given only for firm matches. Where a row states a size, it is once, few, many or the class of an expanded clone; other rows omit it.

clone_size cdr3_length j_call d_call v_call cdr3_nt cdr3_aa
. 13 TRBJ2-7 . TRBV27 TGTGCCAGCAGTTCGTACTGGGCTGGGGAGCAGTACTTC CASSSYWAGEQYF
. 13 TRBJ1-2 . TRBV7-9 TGTGCCAGCAGCCCCGACAGTAACTATGGCTACACCTTC CASSPDSNYGYTF
. 13 TRBJ2-4 . TRBV6-1 TGTGCCAGCAGTGAAGCCCCTAGAGACATTCAGTACTTC CASSEAPRDIQYF
. 13 TRBJ1-1 TRBD1 TRBV2 TGTGCCAGAGGAGGACAGGGCAACACTGAAGCTTTCTTT CARGGQGNTEAFF
. 13 TRBJ1-2 . TRBV6-5 TGTGCCAGCAGCACAGACAGGCCGTATGGCTACACCTTC CASSTDRPYGYTF
. 12 TRBJ2-1 . TRBV30 TGTGCCTGGAGTGTACCTGCGGTTGAGCAGTTCTTC CAWSVPAVEQFF
few 13 TRBJ1-6 TRBD1 TRBV30 TGTGCCCTTTCCGGGACAGTTAATTCACCCCTCCACTTT CALSGTVNSPLHF
. 16 TRBJ2-5 TRBD2 TRBV5-6 TGTGCCAGCAGCTTGGGACTAGCGGGAGGGCGGAAGACCCAGTACTTC CASSLGLAGGRKTQYF
. 15 TRBJ1-6 . TRBV5-6 TGTGCCAGCAGTCGGAGGGTGGTCTCGAATTCACCCCTCCACTTT CASSRRVVSNSPLHF
. 13 TRBJ1-5 . TRBV30 TGTGCCTGGGGTCAGGGCCCCAATCAGCCCCAGCATTTT CAWGQGPNQPQHF
. 16 TRBJ1-3 TRBD1 TRBV6-6 TGTGCCAGCAGTACCTCGACAGGGGGAGCTGGAAACACCATATATTTT CASSTSTGGAGNTIYF
. 18 TRBJ2-1 TRBD2 TRBV5-5 TGTGCCAGCAGCTTGAAGGTGGCTAGCGGGGGGGTGGTAAATGAGCAGTTCTTC CASSLKVASGGVVNEQFF
. 12 TRBJ2-5 . TRBV3-1/TRBV3-2 TGTGCCAGCAGCCACCCGGGAGAGACCCAGTACTTC CASSHPGETQYF
. 15 TRBJ1-3 . TRBV11-2 TGTGCCAGCAGCGCGGACGGGAGCTCTGGAAACACCATATATTTT CASSADGSSGNTIYF
. 14 TRBJ2-6 . TRBV5-5 TGTGCCAGCAGCTTCGGCTCTGGGGCCAACGTCCTGACTTTC CASSFGSGANVLTF
once 15 TRBJ2-3 TRBD1 TRBV11-2 TGTGCCAGCAGCACCGGACAGGGCAGCACAGATACGCAGTATTTT CASSTGQGSTDTQYF